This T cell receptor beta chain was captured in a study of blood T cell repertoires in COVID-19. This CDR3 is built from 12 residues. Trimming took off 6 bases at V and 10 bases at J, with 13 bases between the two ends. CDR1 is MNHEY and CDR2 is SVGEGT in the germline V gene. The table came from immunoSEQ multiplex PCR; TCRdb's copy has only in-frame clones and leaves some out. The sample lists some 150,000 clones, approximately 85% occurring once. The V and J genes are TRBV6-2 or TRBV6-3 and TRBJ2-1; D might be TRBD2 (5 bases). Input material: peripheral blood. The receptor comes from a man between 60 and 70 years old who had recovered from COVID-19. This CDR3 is CASSFGLVEQFF. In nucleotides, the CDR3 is TGTGCCAGCAGCTTCGGACTGGTGGAGCAGTTCTTC.